This TCR beta chain emerged from a study of technical replicates of blood from a handful of donors. The CDR3 has 11 amino acids. The trim removed 5 bases at V and 6 bases at J, leaving 1 base unmatched. In germline, CDR1 is GTSNPN, CDR2 SVGIG (reference sequence). Sequenced by immunoSEQ multiplex PCR; TCRdb stores in-frame clones only, minus some. The sample carries approximately 76,000 clones, 91% recorded once. This clonotype was obtained from a human donor in good health. The material sequenced was T cells isolated from PBMCs. The chain carries TRBV30 and TRBJ2-1, with 7 bases identical to TRBD2. CDR3: CAWGGGNEQFF. The CDR3, as DNA: TGTGCCTGGGGCGGGGGCAATGAGCAGTTCTTC.